This passage covers 3 T cell receptor beta chains from one sample sequenced in a study of cytomegalovirus exposure and HLA in healthy donors. TCRdb keeps only in-frame clones here, not all; method: immunoSEQ multiplex PCR. The repertoire holds more than 300,000 clones, with just over 85% as singletons. The source material was PBMCs. The receptors were gathered from a woman under 30 in good health and CMV-seronegative.

V gene TRBV27 combines with J gene TRBJ2-2; 8 bases agree with TRBD2. The CDR3 is 15 residues long. CDR1 is MNHEY and CDR2 is SMNVEV in the germline V gene (reference sequence). Trimming at V came to 4 bases and at J to 6 bases, leaving 7 bases not matched to a gene. CDR3 bases: TGTGCCAGCAGTTCCAGCGGGAGATCCCCCGGGGAGCTGTTTTTT. Residues: CASSSSGRSPGELFF.

The chain employs TRBV5-1 and TRBJ2-7; 7 nucleotides line up with TRBD2. Germline values: CDR1 SGHRS, CDR2 YFSETQ. This CDR3 comprises 17 residues. V dropped 4 bases and J dropped 1; count of bases not matched to a gene: 14. The CDR3 DNA sequence: TGCGCCAGCAGCCCGGGGGACTACCTTGGAACATCCTACGAGCAGTACTTC. Its translation: CASSPGDYLGTSYEQYF.

The chain is built from TRBV28 and TRBJ1-4, with 9 positions matching TRBD1. Trimming at V came to 2 bases and at J to 7 bases, leaving 5 bases not matched to a gene. The germline CDR1 and CDR2 sequences are MDHEN and SYDVKM. This CDR3 is built from 15 residues. The CDR3 sequence is CASSLTDRGSEKLFF. The CDR3 bases are TGTGCCAGCAGTTTAACGGACAGGGGCTCTGAAAAACTGTTTTTT.